This T cell receptor (beta chain) emerged from a study of shared clonotypes between healthy human individuals. Original analysis: Filtering of immunoSEQ junctional sequences could not match full-length read filtering. Only in-frame clones appear in the TCRdb table, and some are missing; sequencing was by immunoSEQ multiplex PCR. The DNA gave D and trimming, while V, J and clone size come from that table. Counted here are 2.3 million or so clones, approximately 93% occurring once; the ten biggest clones make up around 0.4%. The donors were all Caucasian adults (living in Nashville, Tennessee). Division of CD4+ cells produced a CD45RA+ naive subset and a CD45RA-negative memory subset. This CDR3 has 14 residues. Trimming shortened V by 4 bases and J by 6 bases, and 16 bases separated the two germline ends. Per the germline V gene, CDR1 is SGHRS and CDR2 is YFSETQ. Note on this clone: Its specificity is unknown.

General study results and limits: Researchers found naive subsets generally carried larger estimated richness than memory subsets.

This receptor was obtained from a man aged 18 to 30 in good health. Some clones in this sample may be carry-over from other donors' samples. The sequencing sample was made of naive CD4+ T cells from PBMCs. Subset in this sample: CD45RA+ positively selected. This chain uses TRBV5-1 with TRBJ1-2; D may be TRBD1 (5 bases). The CDR3 DNA sequence: TGCGCCAGCAGCAGATCAGGGCCGTTGGATGGCTACACCTTC. Translation: CASSRSGPLDGYTF.